This record looks at one TCR beta chain sequence and its context. The sample originates from a study of PD-1 and CTLA-4 blockade in melanoma. Generated by immunoSEQ multiplex PCR, the TCRdb table keeps only in-frame clones and is missing some. The sample carries approximately 15,000 clones, around 70% recorded once. V lost 3 bases and J lost 5; bases outside the gene matches: 10. The CDR3 sequence is 15 residues long. Germline V gene lookup returns CDR1 SGDLS and CDR2 YYNGEE. This specimen consisted of CD8+ T cells from peripheral blood, obtained from a patient given anti-PD-1 treatment. The chain recombines TRBV9 with TRBJ2-7; 8 bases are shared with TRBD2. The sequence was obtained from a human donor with melanoma. CDR3 loop: CASSGWAGGQDEQYF. The CDR3 nucleotides are TGTGCCAGCAGCGGGTGGGCGGGAGGCCAGGACGAGCAGTACTTC. The entire variable domain, with the rest obtained from reference TRBV9 and TRBJ2-7, is as follows: DSGVTQTPKHLITATGQRVTLRCSPRSGDLSVYWYQQSLDQGLQFLIQYYNGEERAKGNILERFSAQQFPDLHSELNLSSLELGDSALYFCASSGWAGGQDEQYFGPGTRLTVT.